The sample holds one count of the clone carrying this T cell receptor beta chain. The data derive from a study of blood T cell repertoires in COVID-19. Study in general: From T cells, B-cell-depleted T cells, or PBMCs came the material, which was cDNA or gDNA.

Assay used: immunoSEQ multiplex PCR; TCRdb lists only in-frame clones, some missing. The table has about 77,000 clones, 90% seen once. The sequenced sample was peripheral blood. The sequence derives from an elderly woman with active or convalescent COVID-19.

As DNA, the CDR3 is TGTGCCATCAGAGAGGGGGAGAGCAATCAGCCCCAGCATTTT. It codes for CAIREGESNQPQHF. The genes are TRBV10-3 and TRBJ1-5; perhaps TRBD1 as D (6 bases). Trimming took 6 bases from V and 1 from J, leaving 10 bases between them. CDR1 is ENHRY and CDR2 is SYGVKD in the germline V gene. This CDR3 comprises 14 residues.